This is a list of T cell receptor beta chains from one sample in a study of glioma-infiltrating T cells. From the multiplex PCR reads, TCRdb called clonotypes with MiXCR, one entry per CDR3 protein. The sample yields 300,000 to 450,000 distinct CDR3 sequences, about two fifths seen once. The specimen sequenced was glioma tissue, nonneoplastic brain tissue, or PBMCs (not recorded which). All receptors derive from a human donor with low-grade glioma or glioblastoma, undergoing nonglioma brain surgery, or in good health (not recorded which). Each CDR3 is given with its conserved first and last residue. The D gene is left open where the match is weak. Clone size is not always given. Where it is, it says once, few, many or a class for expanded clones.

J gene: TRBJ2-7; clone size: few; V gene: TRBV4-2; D gene: TRBD1; CDR3 DNA: TGTGCCAGCAGCCCTAGGACAGGGAGCTCCTACGAGCAGTACTTC; CDR3 protein: CASSPRTGSSYEQYF
J gene: TRBJ2-3; clone size: NA; V gene: TRBV25-1; D gene: TRBD2; CDR3 DNA: TGTGCCAGCAGTGACTCGGGACTAGTAGATACGCAGTATTTT; CDR3 protein: CASSDSGLVDTQYF
J gene: TRBJ1-1; clone size: NA; V gene: TRBV7-3; D gene: NA; CDR3 DNA: TGTGCCAGCAAGGAGGACACCATGAACACTGAAGCTTTCTTT; CDR3 protein: CASKEDTMNTEAFF
J gene: TRBJ2-1; clone size: many; V gene: TRBV28; D gene: TRBD2; CDR3 DNA: TGTGCCAGCAGTTTCGGTACTAGCGGTAACAATGAGCAGTTCTTC; CDR3 protein: CASSFGTSGNNEQFF
J gene: TRBJ2-7; clone size: NA; V gene: TRBV6-1; D gene: TRBD2; CDR3 DNA: TGTGCCATCAGTTTAGCGGGAGTATTTCCCTACGAGCAGTACTTC; CDR3 protein: CAISLAGVFPYEQYF
J gene: TRBJ2-1; clone size: NA; V gene: TRBV12-3/TRBV12-4; D gene: TRBD2; CDR3 DNA: TGTGCCAGCAGCCAGACTAGCGGGAGAATTTACAATGAGCAGTTCTTC; CDR3 protein: CASSQTSGRIYNEQFF
J gene: TRBJ2-2; clone size: NA; V gene: TRBV28; D gene: NA; CDR3 DNA: TGTGCCAGCAGTTCCATACAGAACACCGGGGAGCTGTTTTTT; CDR3 protein: CASSSIQNTGELFF
J gene: TRBJ2-1; clone size: NA; V gene: TRBV27; D gene: TRBD2; CDR3 DNA: TGTGCCAGCAGTGAATTCGGCGGGGGGAGCAATGAGCAGTTCTTC; CDR3 protein: CASSEFGGGSNEQFF
J gene: TRBJ1-5; clone size: once; V gene: TRBV20-1; D gene: NA; CDR3 DNA: TGCAGTGCTCTCGACGGGGTTGGTAATCGGCCCCAGCATTTT; CDR3 protein: CSALDGVGNRPQHF
J gene: TRBJ2-5; clone size: many; V gene: TRBV6-8; D gene: NA; CDR3 DNA: TGTGCCAGCAGTCCGAGGGTGGTGCGGGACCAAGAGACCCAGTACTTC; CDR3 protein: CASSPRVVRDQETQYF
J gene: TRBJ2-5; clone size: few; V gene: TRBV20-1; D gene: TRBD2; CDR3 DNA: TGCAGTGGGAGCGTAGCGGGAGGAGGAGAGACCCAGTACTTC; CDR3 protein: CSGSVAGGGETQYF
J gene: TRBJ2-3; clone size: NA; V gene: TRBV6-1; D gene: NA; CDR3 DNA: TGTGCCAGCAGTTATCAGATAGGGGGCACAGATACGCAGTATTTT; CDR3 protein: CASSYQIGGTDTQYF
J gene: TRBJ1-3; clone size: NA; V gene: TRBV15; D gene: NA; CDR3 DNA: TGTGCCACCAGCAGAGATGGGGACACAGGAAACACCATATATTTT; CDR3 protein: CATSRDGDTGNTIYF
J gene: TRBJ1-5; clone size: NA; V gene: TRBV2; D gene: TRBD1; CDR3 DNA: TGTGCCAGCAGTCTGGACAGGGCCGGTCAGCCCCAGCATTTT; CDR3 protein: CASSLDRAGQPQHF
J gene: TRBJ1-1; clone size: few; V gene: TRBV27; D gene: NA; CDR3 DNA: TGTGCCAGCAGTTTAGTCCGGGGGCCGGACACTGAAGCTTTCTTT; CDR3 protein: CASSLVRGPDTEAFF
J gene: TRBJ1-5; clone size: few; V gene: TRBV7-2; D gene: NA; CDR3 DNA: TGTGCCAGCAGCACAAGGGGGAAGCAGCCCCAGCATTTT; CDR3 protein: CASSTRGKQPQHF
J gene: TRBJ1-5; clone size: many; V gene: TRBV28; D gene: TRBD1; CDR3 DNA: TGTGCCAGCAGCCCACAGGGGGAATTCAATCAGCCCCAGCATTTT; CDR3 protein: CASSPQGEFNQPQHF
J gene: TRBJ2-1; clone size: few; V gene: TRBV7-9; D gene: NA; CDR3 DNA: TGTGCCAGCAGGGTCGCGGCGGAGCAGTTCTTC; CDR3 protein: CASRVAAEQFF
J gene: TRBJ2-7; clone size: NA; V gene: TRBV6-1; D gene: NA; CDR3 DNA: TGTGCCAGCACCGCGGCGGGGGCCTCCTACGAGCAGTACTTC; CDR3 protein: CASTAAGASYEQYF
J gene: TRBJ2-3; clone size: many; V gene: TRBV6-1; D gene: NA; CDR3 DNA: TGTGCCAGCAGTGAAGTGGGTAGTACGGCAGATACGCAGTATTTT; CDR3 protein: CASSEVGSTADTQYF
J gene: TRBJ2-1; clone size: few; V gene: TRBV7-8; D gene: NA; CDR3 DNA: TGTGCCAGCAGCCGCAGGGACAATGAGCAGTTCTTC; CDR3 protein: CASSRRDNEQFF
J gene: TRBJ1-2; clone size: NA; V gene: TRBV4-1; D gene: TRBD1; CDR3 DNA: TGCGCCAGCAGCCAATACAGGGGGGTCAACTATGGCTACACCTTC; CDR3 protein: CASSQYRGVNYGYTF
J gene: TRBJ1-1; clone size: NA; V gene: TRBV28; D gene: TRBD1; CDR3 DNA: TGTGCCAACAGTTCAGGGGGCCCGGAAGCTTTCTTT; CDR3 protein: CANSSGGPEAFF
J gene: TRBJ2-3; clone size: NA; V gene: TRBV19; D gene: TRBD1; CDR3 DNA: TGTGCCAGTAGTGCCCGAGGGACAGGAACATTCACAGATACGCAGTATTTT; CDR3 protein: CASSARGTGTFTDTQYF
J gene: TRBJ1-5; clone size: NA; V gene: TRBV7-9; D gene: TRBD1; CDR3 DNA: TGTGCCAGCAGCCCGGACAGGGTTCAGCCCCAGCATTTT; CDR3 protein: CASSPDRVQPQHF
J gene: TRBJ2-1; clone size: NA; V gene: TRBV7-3; D gene: TRBD2; CDR3 DNA: TGTGCCAGCAGCTTCTTAAGCGGGAGCGGCAACAATGAGCAGTTCTTC; CDR3 protein: CASSFLSGSGNNEQFF
J gene: TRBJ1-2; clone size: NA; V gene: TRBV4-2; D gene: NA; CDR3 DNA: TGTGCCAGCAGCCAAGAGGGGGAAAGCGCTAACTATGGCTACACCTTC; CDR3 protein: CASSQEGESANYGYTF
J gene: TRBJ1-1; clone size: NA; V gene: TRBV20-1; D gene: TRBD1; CDR3 DNA: TGCAGTGCTACAGGGGGCGTCATGGGCACTAAAGCTTTCTTT; CDR3 protein: CSATGGVMGTKAFF
J gene: TRBJ1-5; clone size: few; V gene: TRBV2; D gene: TRBD1; CDR3 DNA: TGTGCCAGCAGTTTACAGGGGGTGGGACAGCCCCAGCATTTT; CDR3 protein: CASSLQGVGQPQHF
J gene: TRBJ2-7; clone size: NA; V gene: TRBV5-4; D gene: NA; CDR3 DNA: TGTGCCAGCAGTATGATGGCCGGCGCACCCCCTTACGAGCAGTACTTC; CDR3 protein: CASSMMAGAPPYEQYF
J gene: TRBJ1-1; clone size: NA; V gene: TRBV10-3; D gene: NA; CDR3 DNA: TGTGCCATTTGGAAAGGGGGAATCACTGAAGCTTTCTTT; CDR3 protein: CAIWKGGITEAFF
J gene: TRBJ2-1; clone size: NA; V gene: TRBV7-9; D gene: TRBD1; CDR3 DNA: TGTGCCAGCAGCCAAGATGGACAGGAGTCCTACAATGAGCAGTTCTTC; CDR3 protein: CASSQDGQESYNEQFF
J gene: TRBJ2-1; clone size: NA; V gene: TRBV19; D gene: NA; CDR3 DNA: TGTGCCAGTTCCGACTACCTCTCCTACAATGAGCAGTTCTTC; CDR3 protein: CASSDYLSYNEQFF
J gene: TRBJ1-5; clone size: few; V gene: TRBV7-6; D gene: TRBD1; CDR3 DNA: TGTGCCAGCAGCTTACCGGGACAGGGCCAGCCCCAGCATTTT; CDR3 protein: CASSLPGQGQPQHF
J gene: TRBJ2-2; clone size: few; V gene: TRBV5-1; D gene: TRBD2; CDR3 DNA: TGCGCCAGCAGCGCCAAGACTAGCGGCCTTAACACCGGGGAGCTGTTTTTT; CDR3 protein: CASSAKTSGLNTGELFF
J gene: TRBJ1-2; clone size: NA; V gene: TRBV28; D gene: TRBD1; CDR3 DNA: TGTGCCAGTCGTCACAGGGGGTCCTTCTATAACTACACCTTC; CDR3 protein: CASRHRGSFYNYTF
J gene: TRBJ2-1; clone size: NA; V gene: TRBV20-1; D gene: NA; CDR3 DNA: TGCAGTGCTGCCGGGACGGCGGTCGGTGAGCAGTTCTTC; CDR3 protein: CSAAGTAVGEQFF
J gene: TRBJ2-7; clone size: many; V gene: TRBV6-1; D gene: NA; CDR3 DNA: TGTGCCAGCAGGGGCAGCTACGAGCAGTACTTC; CDR3 protein: CASRGSYEQYF
J gene: TRBJ1-3; clone size: many; V gene: TRBV28; D gene: NA; CDR3 DNA: TGTGCCAGCGAGGGGGTCGGAAACACCATATATTTT; CDR3 protein: CASEGVGNTIYF
J gene: TRBJ2-7; clone size: NA; V gene: TRBV20-1; D gene: NA; CDR3 DNA: TGCAGTGCTAGGGGGGACTCGCGGTACGAGCAGTACTTC; CDR3 protein: CSARGDSRYEQYF
J gene: TRBJ2-7; clone size: NA; V gene: TRBV3-1; D gene: TRBD2; CDR3 DNA: TGTGCCAGCAGCCAAGGGCTAGCGGGAGGTTCTGGCGAGCAGTACTTC; CDR3 protein: CASSQGLAGGSGEQYF
J gene: TRBJ1-1; clone size: NA; V gene: TRBV6-1; D gene: NA; CDR3 DNA: TGTGCCAGCAGCCACGCCGGGACTGCCAAAGGCACTGAAGCTTTCTTT; CDR3 protein: CASSHAGTAKGTEAFF
J gene: TRBJ1-4; clone size: few; V gene: TRBV20-1; D gene: TRBD1; CDR3 DNA: TGCAGTGCCCTAGCCCCAACAGGGGGCCGAGGTGAAAAACTGTTTTTT; CDR3 protein: CSALAPTGGRGEKLFF
J gene: TRBJ1-2; clone size: NA; V gene: TRBV28; D gene: NA; CDR3 DNA: TGTGCCAGCAGTCTCGGCCCTCTCGCGAGCTACACCTTC; CDR3 protein: CASSLGPLASYTF
J gene: TRBJ2-3; clone size: few; V gene: TRBV6-2/TRBV6-3; D gene: TRBD1; CDR3 DNA: TGTGCCAGCAGCGTAGATCCAGGGGGCGGTACGCAGTATTTT; CDR3 protein: CASSVDPGGGTQYF
J gene: TRBJ2-7; clone size: NA; V gene: TRBV20-1; D gene: NA; CDR3 DNA: TGCAGTGCAAGAGATTTTAGGGGTTTTAACGAGCAGTACTTC; CDR3 protein: CSARDFRGFNEQYF
J gene: TRBJ2-3; clone size: few; V gene: TRBV7-2; D gene: NA; CDR3 DNA: TGTGCCAGCAGCTTAGTCTGGCGGAGCACAGATACGCAGTATTTT; CDR3 protein: CASSLVWRSTDTQYF
J gene: TRBJ2-5; clone size: NA; V gene: TRBV29-1; D gene: TRBD1; CDR3 DNA: TGCAGCGTCACGCCTGACAGGGGGACCCAGTACTTC; CDR3 protein: CSVTPDRGTQYF
J gene: TRBJ2-1; clone size: few; V gene: TRBV25-1; D gene: NA; CDR3 DNA: TGTGCCAGCAGTATGAGCGGCGGTGGAAATGAGCAGTTCTTC; CDR3 protein: CASSMSGGGNEQFF
J gene: TRBJ2-7; clone size: many; V gene: TRBV6-2/TRBV6-3; D gene: TRBD2; CDR3 DNA: TGTGCCAGCAGTTACGGTAGAGCGGGAGCCTACGAGCAGTACTTC; CDR3 protein: CASSYGRAGAYEQYF
J gene: TRBJ2-2; clone size: few; V gene: TRBV20-1; D gene: NA; CDR3 DNA: TGCAGTGCTAGAGAACCCGGACGGTTCAACACCGGGGAGCTGTTTTTT; CDR3 protein: CSAREPGRFNTGELFF